This TCR beta chain emerged from a study of T cell responses to AZD1222 COVID-19 vaccine. Germline CDR1 and CDR2: SGHRS and YFSETQ. The CDR3 is made up of 14 amino acids. V was clipped by 0 bases and J by 2 bases, with 8 bases between them. The data were produced by immunoSEQ multiplex PCR, yet TCRdb's version contains in-frame clones alone and is incomplete. The sample consists of about 180,000 clones, 87% of them appearing once. The material sequenced was peripheral blood, taken on day 0 of AZD1222 vaccination. The sequence came from an adult in good health. J is TRBJ2-5 and V is TRBV5-1; tentatively, D is TRBD2 (6 bases). DNA for the CDR3: TGCGCCAGCAGCTTGGGGAGGGAGCAAGAGACCCAGTACTTC. Translating gives CASSLGREQETQYF.